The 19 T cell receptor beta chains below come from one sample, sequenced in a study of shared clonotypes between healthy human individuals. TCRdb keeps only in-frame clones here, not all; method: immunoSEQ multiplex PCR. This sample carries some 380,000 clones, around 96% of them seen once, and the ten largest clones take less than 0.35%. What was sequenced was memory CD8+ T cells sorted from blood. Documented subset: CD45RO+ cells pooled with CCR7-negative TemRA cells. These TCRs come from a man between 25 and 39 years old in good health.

CDR3 nucleotide sequence: TGTGCCAGCAGCTTGGTGGAGGGCCAAAGGACAGATACGCAGTATTTT. Translation: CASSLVEGQRTDTQYF. This chain links TRBV7-9 with TRBJ2-3, with D possibly TRBD2 on 6 matching bases. The CDR3 consists of 16 residues. Germline CDR1 and CDR2: SEHNR and FQNEAQ (reference sequence). V lost 3 bases and J 3 bases, leaving 16 bases between the germline ends. Full variable domain (remainder filled in from reference TRBV7-9 and TRBJ2-3): DTGVSQNPRHKITKRGQNVTFRCDPISEHNRLYWYRQTLGQGPEFLTYFQNEAQLEKSRLLSDRFSAERPKGSFSTLEIQRTEQGDSAMYLCASSLVEGQRTDTQYFGPGTRLTVL.

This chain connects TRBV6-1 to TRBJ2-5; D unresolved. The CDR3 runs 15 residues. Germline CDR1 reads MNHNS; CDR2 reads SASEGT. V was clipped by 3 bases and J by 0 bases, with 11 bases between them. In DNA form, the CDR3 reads TGTGCCAGCAGTGATGGGCAGGCCTACCAAGAGACCCAGTACTTC. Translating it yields CASSDGQAYQETQYF.

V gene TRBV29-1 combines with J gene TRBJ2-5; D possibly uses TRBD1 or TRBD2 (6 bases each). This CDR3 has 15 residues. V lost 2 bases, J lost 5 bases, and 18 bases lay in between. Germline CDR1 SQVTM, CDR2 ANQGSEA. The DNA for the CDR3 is TGCAGCGTTGAATATTTTAGGGGGGCCGGGGAGACCCAGTACTTC. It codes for CSVEYFRGAGETQYF.

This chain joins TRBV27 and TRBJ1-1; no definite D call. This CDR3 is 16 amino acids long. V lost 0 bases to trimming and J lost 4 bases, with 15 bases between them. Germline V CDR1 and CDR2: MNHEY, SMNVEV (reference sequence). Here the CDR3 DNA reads TGTGCCAGCAGTTTATCGATGGCCGCCCGGGGCACTGAAGCTTTCTTT. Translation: CASSLSMAARGTEAFF.

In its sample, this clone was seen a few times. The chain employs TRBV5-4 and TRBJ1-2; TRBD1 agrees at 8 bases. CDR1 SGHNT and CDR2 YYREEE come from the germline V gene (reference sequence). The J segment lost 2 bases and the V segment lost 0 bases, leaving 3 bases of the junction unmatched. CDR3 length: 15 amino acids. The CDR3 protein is CASSLAGTGNYGYTF. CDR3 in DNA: TGTGCCAGCAGCTTGGCCGGGACAGGAAACTATGGCTACACCTTC. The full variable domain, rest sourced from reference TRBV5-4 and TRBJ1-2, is ETGVTQSPTHLIKTRGQQVTLRCSSQSGHNTVSWYQQALGQGPQFIFQYYREEENGRGNFPPRFSGLQFPNYSSELNVNALELDDSALYLCASSLAGTGNYGYTFGSGTRLTVV.

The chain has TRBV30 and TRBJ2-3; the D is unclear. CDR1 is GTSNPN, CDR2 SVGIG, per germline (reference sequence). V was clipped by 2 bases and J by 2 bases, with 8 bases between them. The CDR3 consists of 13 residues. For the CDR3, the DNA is TGTGCCTGGAGTAGAATCCACACAGATACGCAGTATTTT. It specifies CAWSRIHTDTQYF.

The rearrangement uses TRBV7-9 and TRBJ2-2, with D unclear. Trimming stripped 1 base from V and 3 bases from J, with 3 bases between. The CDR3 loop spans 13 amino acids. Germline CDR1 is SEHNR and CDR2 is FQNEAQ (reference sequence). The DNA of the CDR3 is TGTGCCAGCAGCTTAGATCACACCGGGGAGCTGTTTTTT. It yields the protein CASSLDHTGELFF.

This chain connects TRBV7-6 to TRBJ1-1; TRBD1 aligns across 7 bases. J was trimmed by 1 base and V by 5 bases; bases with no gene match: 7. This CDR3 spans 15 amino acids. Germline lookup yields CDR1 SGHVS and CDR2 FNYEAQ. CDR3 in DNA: TGTGCCAGCAGCCCCGACAGGGCCTCGAACACTGAAGCTTTCTTT. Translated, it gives CASSPDRASNTEAFF.

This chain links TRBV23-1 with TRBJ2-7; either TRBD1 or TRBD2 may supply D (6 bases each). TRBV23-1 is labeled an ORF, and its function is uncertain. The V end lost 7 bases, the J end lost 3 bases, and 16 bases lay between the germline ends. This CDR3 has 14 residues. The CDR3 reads CASKFGGTSYEQYF. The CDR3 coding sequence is TGCGCCAGCAAATTTGGGGGGACAAGCTACGAGCAGTACTTC.

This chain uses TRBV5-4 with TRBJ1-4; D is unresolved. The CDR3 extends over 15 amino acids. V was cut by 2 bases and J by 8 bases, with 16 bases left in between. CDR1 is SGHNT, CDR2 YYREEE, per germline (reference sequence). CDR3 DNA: TGTGCCAGCAGCTTTAAGACCGATTTGGGGGAAAAACTGTTTTTT. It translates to CASSFKTDLGEKLFF.

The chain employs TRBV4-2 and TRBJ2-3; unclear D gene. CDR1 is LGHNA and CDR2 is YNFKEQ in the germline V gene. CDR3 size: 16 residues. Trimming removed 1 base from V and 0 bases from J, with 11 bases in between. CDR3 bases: TGTGCCAGCAGCCAAGCTACTCTCCGGAGCACAGATACGCAGTATTTT. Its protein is CASSQATLRSTDTQYF.

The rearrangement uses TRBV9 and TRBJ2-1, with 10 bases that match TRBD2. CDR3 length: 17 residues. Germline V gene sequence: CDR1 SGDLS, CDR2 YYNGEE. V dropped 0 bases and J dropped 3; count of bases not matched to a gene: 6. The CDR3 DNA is TGTGCCAGCAGCGTAGGGACTAGCGGCCTTCTCTACAATGAGCAGTTCTTC. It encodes CASSVGTSGLLYNEQFF.

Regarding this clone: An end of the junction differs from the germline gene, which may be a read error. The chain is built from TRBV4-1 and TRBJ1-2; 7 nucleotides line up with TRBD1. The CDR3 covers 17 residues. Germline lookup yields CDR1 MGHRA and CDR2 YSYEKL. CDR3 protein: CASSQVTLKGANYGHTF. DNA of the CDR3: TGCGCCAGCAGCCAAGTTACTCTCAAGGGGGCTAACTATGGCCACACCTTC.

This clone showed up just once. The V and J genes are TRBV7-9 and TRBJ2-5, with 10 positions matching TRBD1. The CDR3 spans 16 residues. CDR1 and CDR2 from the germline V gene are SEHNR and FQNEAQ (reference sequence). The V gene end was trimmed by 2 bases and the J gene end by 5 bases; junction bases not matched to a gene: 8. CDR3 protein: CASSLSRTGGSETQYF. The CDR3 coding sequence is TGTGCCAGCAGCTTATCCCGGACAGGGGGATCGGAGACCCAGTACTTC.

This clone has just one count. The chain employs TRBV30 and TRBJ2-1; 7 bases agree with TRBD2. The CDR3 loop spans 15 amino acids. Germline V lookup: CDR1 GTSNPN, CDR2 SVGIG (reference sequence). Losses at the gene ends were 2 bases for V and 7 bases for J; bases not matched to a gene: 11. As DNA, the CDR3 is TGTGCCTGGAGTATAATGGGAGGGCGAGGGAATGAGCAGTTCTTC. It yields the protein CAWSIMGGRGNEQFF.

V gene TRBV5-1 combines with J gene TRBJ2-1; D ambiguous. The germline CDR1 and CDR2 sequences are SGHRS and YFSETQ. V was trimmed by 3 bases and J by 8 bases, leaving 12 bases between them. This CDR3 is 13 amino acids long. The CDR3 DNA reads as TGCGCCAGCAGCTGGGCCCCCCTATATGAGCAGTTCTTC. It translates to CASSWAPLYEQFF.

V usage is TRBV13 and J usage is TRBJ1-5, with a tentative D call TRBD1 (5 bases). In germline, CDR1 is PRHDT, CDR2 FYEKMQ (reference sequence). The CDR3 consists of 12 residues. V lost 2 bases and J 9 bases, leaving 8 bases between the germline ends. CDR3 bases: TGTGCCAGCAGCTTATTAAGGGGGCCCCAGCATTTT. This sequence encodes CASSLLRGPQHF.

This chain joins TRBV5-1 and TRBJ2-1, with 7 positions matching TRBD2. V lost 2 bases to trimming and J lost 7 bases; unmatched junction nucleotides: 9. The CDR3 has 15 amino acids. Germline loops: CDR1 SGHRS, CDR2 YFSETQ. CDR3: CASSLLAWTSNEQFF. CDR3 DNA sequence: TGCGCCAGCAGCTTACTAGCGTGGACCTCGAATGAGCAGTTCTTC.

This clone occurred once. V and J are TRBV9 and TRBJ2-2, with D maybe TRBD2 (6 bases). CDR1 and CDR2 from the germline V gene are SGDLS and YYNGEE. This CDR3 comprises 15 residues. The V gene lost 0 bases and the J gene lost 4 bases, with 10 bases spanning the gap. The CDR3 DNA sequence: TGTGCCAGCAGCGTAGGGACTACCTCCACCGGGGAGCTGTTTTTT. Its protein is CASSVGTTSTGELFF.